This TCR beta chain was identified in a study of cytomegalovirus exposure and HLA in healthy donors. Sequencing was performed with immunoSEQ multiplex PCR; in TCRdb, only in-frame clones are kept and a portion is missing. The sample holds approximately 81,000 clones, 85% to 95% seen once. This CDR3 contains 15 residues. Unmatched junction bases numbered 6, after V lost 5 bases and J lost 4 bases. The germline gives CDR1 KGHSH, CDR2 LQKENI. Input material: PBMCs. The chain recombines TRBV18 with TRBJ1-5; 9 positions agree with TRBD1. The sequence derives from a man aged 18-30 years in good health and CMV-seronegative. The DNA of the CDR3 is TGTGCCAGCTCAGCGGGACAGGGTCTGAATCAGCCCCAGCATTTT. It specifies CASSAGQGLNQPQHF. Full variable domain (outside the CDR3, taken from reference TRBV18 and TRBJ1-5): NAGVMQNPRHLVRRRGQEARLRCSPMKGHSHVYWYRQLPEEGLKFMVYLQKENIIDESGMPKERFSAEFPKEGPSILRIQQVVRGDSAAYFCASSAGQGLNQPQHFGDGTRLSIL.